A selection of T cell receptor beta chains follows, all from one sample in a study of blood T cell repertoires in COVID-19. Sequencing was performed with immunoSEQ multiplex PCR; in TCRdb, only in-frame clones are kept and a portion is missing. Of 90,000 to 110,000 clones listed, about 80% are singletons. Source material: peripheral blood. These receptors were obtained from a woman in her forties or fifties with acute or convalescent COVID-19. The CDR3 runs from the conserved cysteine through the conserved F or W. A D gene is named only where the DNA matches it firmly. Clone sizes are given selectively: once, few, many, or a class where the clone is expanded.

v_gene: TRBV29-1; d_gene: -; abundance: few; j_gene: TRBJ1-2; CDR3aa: CSVLLWTDKDYGYTF; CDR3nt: TGCAGCGTTCTTCTGTGGACAGACAAGGACTATGGCTACACCTTC
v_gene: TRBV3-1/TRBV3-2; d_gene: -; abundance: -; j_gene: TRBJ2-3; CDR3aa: CASSRAADTQYF; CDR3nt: TGTGCCAGCAGCCGAGCGGCAGATACGCAGTATTTT
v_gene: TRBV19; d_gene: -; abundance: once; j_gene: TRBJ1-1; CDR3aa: CASSMGANTEAFF; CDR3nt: TGTGCCAGTAGTATGGGGGCGAACACTGAAGCTTTCTTT
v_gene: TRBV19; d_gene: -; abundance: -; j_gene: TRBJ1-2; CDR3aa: CASGEGYGYTF; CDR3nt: TGTGCCTCGGGAGAAGGGTATGGCTACACCTTC
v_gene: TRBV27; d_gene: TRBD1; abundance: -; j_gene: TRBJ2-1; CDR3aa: CASRGTGHHNGLF; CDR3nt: TGTGCCAGCAGGGGGACAGGGCATCATAATGGCCTCTTC
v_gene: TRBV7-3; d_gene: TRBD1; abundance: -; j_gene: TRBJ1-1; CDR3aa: CASSSGQGPNTEAFF; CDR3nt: TGTGCCAGCAGCTCAGGACAGGGGCCGAACACTGAAGCTTTCTTT
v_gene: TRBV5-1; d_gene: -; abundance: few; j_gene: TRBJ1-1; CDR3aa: CASSLSELAFMNTEAFF; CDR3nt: TGCGCCAGCAGCTTGTCCGAGTTAGCCTTCATGAACACTGAAGCTTTCTTT
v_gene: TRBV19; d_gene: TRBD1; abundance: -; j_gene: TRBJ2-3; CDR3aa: CASATTGQSTDTQYF; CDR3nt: TGTGCCAGCGCGACTACGGGACAGTCCACAGATACGCAGTATTTT
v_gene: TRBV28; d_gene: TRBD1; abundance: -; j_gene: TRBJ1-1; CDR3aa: CASSSHRGMNTEAFF; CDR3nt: TGTGCCAGCAGCTCACACAGGGGCATGAACACTGAAGCTTTCTTT
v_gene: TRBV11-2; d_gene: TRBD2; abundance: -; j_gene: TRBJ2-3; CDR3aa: CASSLVTSGDTQYF; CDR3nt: TGTGCCAGCAGCTTAGTGACTAGCGGTGATACGCAGTATTTT
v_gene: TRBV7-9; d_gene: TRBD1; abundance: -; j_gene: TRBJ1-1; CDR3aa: CASSSPGGGGAFF; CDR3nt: TGTGCCAGCAGCTCCCCAGGGGGCGGCGGAGCTTTCTTT
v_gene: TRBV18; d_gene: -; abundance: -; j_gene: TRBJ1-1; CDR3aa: CASSLRQVDTEAFF; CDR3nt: TGTGCCAGCTCACTACGACAGGTAGACACTGAAGCTTTCTTT
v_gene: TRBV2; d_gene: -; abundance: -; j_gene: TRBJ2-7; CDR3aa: CAGRQDSYEQYF; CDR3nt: TGTGCCGGCAGACAGGACTCCTACGAGCAGTACTTC
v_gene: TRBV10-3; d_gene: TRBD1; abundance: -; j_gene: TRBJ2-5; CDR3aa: CAISATGDETQYF; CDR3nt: TGTGCCATCAGTGCGACAGGGGATGAGACCCAGTACTTC
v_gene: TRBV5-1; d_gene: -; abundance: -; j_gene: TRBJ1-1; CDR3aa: CASSSTHSGNTEAFF; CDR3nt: TGCGCCAGCAGCTCAACCCACAGTGGGAACACTGAAGCTTTCTTT
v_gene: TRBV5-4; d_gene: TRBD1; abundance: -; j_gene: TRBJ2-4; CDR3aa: CASSMDRAENIQYF; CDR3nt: TGTGCCAGCAGCATGGACAGGGCCGAAAACATTCAGTACTTC
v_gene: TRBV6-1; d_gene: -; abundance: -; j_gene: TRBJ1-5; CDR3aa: CASSEAGRVYSNQPQHF; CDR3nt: TGTGCCAGCAGTGAGGCGGGACGGGTTTATAGCAATCAGCCCCAGCATTTT
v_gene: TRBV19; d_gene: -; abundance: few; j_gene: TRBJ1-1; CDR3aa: CASSMARRQKAFF; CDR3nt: TGTGCCAGTAGTATGGCGAGGAGACAGAAAGCTTTCTTT
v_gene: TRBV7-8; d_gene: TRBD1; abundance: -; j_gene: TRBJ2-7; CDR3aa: CASSLLGQTTYEQYF; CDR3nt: TGTGCCAGCAGCCTACTGGGACAGACAACCTACGAGCAGTACTTC
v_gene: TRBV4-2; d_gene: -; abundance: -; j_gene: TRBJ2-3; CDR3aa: CASSLGAGTDTQYF; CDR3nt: TGTGCCAGCAGCCTTGGGGCAGGCACAGATACGCAGTATTTT
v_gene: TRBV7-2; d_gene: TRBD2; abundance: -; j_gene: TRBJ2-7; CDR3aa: CASSLEGLAGAYEQYF; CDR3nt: TGTGCCAGCAGCTTAGAAGGCCTAGCGGGGGCCTACGAGCAGTACTTC
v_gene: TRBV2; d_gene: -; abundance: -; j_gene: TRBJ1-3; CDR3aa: CASSGSVMRRGSFGNTIYF; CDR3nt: TGTGCCAGCAGTGGCTCGGTAATGCGGCGGGGCTCTTTTGGAAACACCATATATTTT